A single sample is the source of the 4 T cell receptor beta chains below, sequenced in a study of response to subunit inactivated influenza vaccine (dated by TCRdb to between 2017 and 2018). The library was made by RT-PCR. The listed sequencing device is Illumina HiSeq 2500. The public reads were quality trimmed at Q25 with fastp and then assembled into clones with MiXCR by TCRdb, keeping productive beta chains. Entries are consolidated by CDR3 protein sequence, retaining the most common genes and DNA. The sample contains 530,000 or so distinct CDR3 sequences, approximately 10% of them found a single time. The ten top clones hold roughly 10% of the sample. The sequencing used PBMCs from blood, collected on the day of vaccination. Receptor source: a man in his fifties who received an inactivated influenza vaccine. Donor details come from another sample of the same person, matched by shared clones.

The chain links TRBV5-6 to TRBJ1-6, with TRBD1 matching 8 bases. The CDR3 is 14 residues long. Germline V gene data show CDR1 as SGHDT and CDR2 as YYEEEE. With V trimmed by 4 bases and J by 7 bases, 4 bases remained unmatched. In nucleotides, the CDR3 is TGTGCCAGCAGCCCGGGACAGGTCAATTCACCCCTCCACTTT. Its protein is CASSPGQVNSPLHF.

This clonotype was seen only a few times. The chain employs TRBV12-3 or TRBV12-4 and TRBJ2-7; no reliable D call. CDR3 length: 13 amino acids. V lost 6 bases and J lost 6, with 15 bases in between. The CDR3 loop is CASSLSPSTEQYF. CDR3 DNA sequence: TGTGCCAGCAGCCTAAGCCCCTCTACCGAGCAGTACTTC.

This clonotype was counted a few times. V is TRBV7-9 and J is TRBJ1-3, with 7 bases identical to TRBD1. With 4 bases clipped from V and 3 bases from J, the junction kept 3 bases outside the gene matches. The CDR3 spans 14 residues. In germline, CDR1 is SEHNR, CDR2 FQNEAQ (reference sequence). Here the CDR3 reads CASSSTGSGNTIYF. DNA of the CDR3: TGTGCCAGCAGCTCGACAGGGAGTGGAAACACCATATATTTT.

This clonotype came up many times. V usage is TRBV5-1 and J usage is TRBJ2-1; D is ambiguous. The V end lost 2 bases, the J end lost 0 bases, and 12 bases lay between the germline ends. Germline CDR1 reads SGHRS; CDR2 reads YFSETQ. The CDR3 has 16 residues. The CDR3: CASSLLDGGSYNEQFF. The CDR3 region has the DNA TGCGCCAGCAGCTTACTGGACGGTGGCTCCTACAATGAGCAGTTCTTC.